The 32 T cell receptor beta chains in this list originate from one sample, sequenced in a study of shared clonotypes between healthy human individuals. Here immunoSEQ multiplex PCR was the method, and the copy in TCRdb shows in-frame clones only, minus some. The sample includes about 2 million clones, 95% of them seen just once. Sequencing was carried out using naive CD4+ T cells sorted from blood. Subset described: CD45RA+ positively selected. Source of these receptors: a man aged 18-30 years in good health.

V gene TRBV18 combines with J gene TRBJ1-1; D perhaps matches TRBD1 (5 bases). CDR1 is KGHSH and CDR2 is LQKENI in the germline V gene. The CDR3 sequence is 12 residues long. V was pared by 8 bases and J by 6 bases, with 13 bases between. The CDR3 protein is CASREGPAEAFF. The CDR3 DNA is TGTGCCAGCCGAGAGGGGCCTGCTGAAGCTTTCTTT.

This chain joins TRBV4-3 and TRBJ2-7; D uncertain. The CDR3 consists of 15 residues. Trimming removed 0 bases at V and 4 bases at J, with 13 bases between. Looked up from germline, CDR1 is LGHNA and CDR2 is YSLEER. CDR3 in amino acids: CASSQDRYLKYEQYF. The CDR3 coding sequence is TGCGCCAGCAGCCAAGATCGCTACTTGAAATACGAGCAGTACTTC.

The chain is built from TRBV6-1 and TRBJ1-3; 7 bases agree with TRBD1. V shed 3 bases and J 4 bases; nucleotides not matched to a gene: 15. In germline, CDR1 is MNHNS, CDR2 SASEGT. This CDR3 is built from 18 residues. The CDR3, as DNA: TGTGCCAGCAGTGACGGTACCCTTCGGACAGGCCACGGAAACACCATATATTTT. Protein product: CASSDGTLRTGHGNTIYF.

The V gene is TRBV10-3, the J gene TRBJ2-1, with D unclear. The CDR3 has 14 amino acids. The V end lost 4 bases, the J end lost 4 bases, and 11 bases lay between the germline ends. Germline V gene sequence: CDR1 ENHRY, CDR2 SYGVKD. The CDR3 loop reads CAISVVPRYNEQFF. CDR3 in DNA: TGTGCCATCAGTGTGGTTCCACGGTACAATGAGCAGTTCTTC.

This clone was recorded once. The sample has other DNA sequences that encode this CDR3 too. The V call is TRBV18, the J call TRBJ2-1; D tentatively reads TRBD1 or TRBD2 (5 bases each). Trimming shortened V by 3 bases and J by 6 bases, and 9 bases separated the two germline ends. The germline CDR1 and CDR2 sequences are KGHSH and LQKENI. The CDR3 is 13 amino acids. This CDR3 reads CASSPSGRNEQFF. CDR3 nucleotide sequence: TGTGCCAGCTCACCGTCGGGGCGCAATGAGCAGTTCTTC.

This sequence joins TRBV9 and TRBJ2-3; TRBD2 agrees at 7 bases. V shed 4 bases and J 0 bases; nucleotides not matched to a gene: 8. CDR1 is SGDLS and CDR2 is YYNGEE in the germline V gene. The CDR3 sequence is 16 residues long. The chain's CDR3 is CASSSRLASSTDTQYF. CDR3 DNA sequence: TGTGCCAGCAGCTCTCGACTAGCCTCTAGCACAGATACGCAGTATTTT.

This clone was found once. Other nucleotide sequences from this sample produce the same CDR3. J is TRBJ1-2 and V is TRBV20-1; D gene ambiguous. The CDR3 sequence is 11 residues long. V lost 3 bases and J lost 2, with 4 bases in between. Germline CDR1 is DFQATT and CDR2 is SNEGSKA (reference sequence). The CDR3 DNA is TGCAGTGCTAGCCAGAACTATGGCTACACCTTC. Residues: CSASQNYGYTF.

The chain recombines TRBV19 with TRBJ1-1; no firm D call. This CDR3 has 14 residues. CDR1 and CDR2 (germline): LNHDA, SQIVND (reference sequence). Trimming stripped 5 bases from V and 3 bases from J, with 13 bases between. The CDR3 loop is CASSPRSWDTEAFF. The CDR3, as DNA: TGTGCCAGTAGTCCGAGATCGTGGGACACTGAAGCTTTCTTT.

V gene TRBV6-5 combines with J gene TRBJ2-1; 12 bases align to TRBD2. Germline V gene lookup returns CDR1 MNHEY and CDR2 SVGAGI. This CDR3 has 16 amino acids. The J segment lost 11 bases and the V segment lost 0 bases, leaving 8 bases of the junction unmatched. The CDR3 sequence is CASSYSRPGLAGQQFF. The CDR3 coding sequence is TGTGCCAGCAGTTACTCGAGACCGGGACTAGCGGGCCAGCAGTTCTTC.

The chain has TRBV2 and TRBJ1-2, with D possibly matching TRBD1 (5 bases). V was cut by 4 bases and J by 3 bases, with 9 bases left in between. Germline V gene data show CDR1 as SNHLY and CDR2 as FYNNEI. The CDR3 loop spans 13 amino acids. As DNA, the CDR3 is TGTGCCAGCAGTGTAGGGGTTGACTATGGCTACACCTTC. Protein product: CASSVGVDYGYTF.

The chain recombines TRBV11-2 with TRBJ2-1, with D possibly matching TRBD2 (7 bases). The V end lost 2 bases, the J end lost 11 bases, and 16 bases lay between the germline ends. The CDR3 loop spans 14 amino acids. Germline loops: CDR1 SGHAT, CDR2 FQNNGV. CDR3 in amino acids: CASSLNEGGSKQFF. Here the CDR3 DNA reads TGTGCCAGCAGCTTAAACGAGGGGGGGTCCAAGCAGTTCTTC.

The chain is built from TRBV5-1 and TRBJ2-7; D may be TRBD1 or TRBD2 (6 bases each). The CDR3 has 15 residues. Trimming stripped 3 bases from V and 5 bases from J, with 18 bases between. In germline, CDR1 is SGHRS, CDR2 YFSETQ. CDR3 region: CASSSRGQLSDEQYF. The DNA of the CDR3 is TGCGCCAGCAGCTCCCGGGGGCAGCTCTCGGACGAGCAGTACTTC.

This chain joins TRBV9 and TRBJ2-5; tentative D call: TRBD2 (5 bases). The V end was cut by 4 bases, the J end by 4 bases, with 20 bases between. The germline V gene encodes CDR1 SGDLS and CDR2 YYNGEE. This CDR3 is 16 amino acids long. CDR3 region: CASSPPSAAQIETQYF. CDR3 coding DNA: TGTGCCAGCAGCCCCCCCTCAGCGGCCCAGATAGAGACCCAGTACTTC.

The sample holds one count of this clone. The chain combines TRBV14 with TRBJ1-3; D not resolved. From germline, CDR1 is SGHDN and CDR2 FVKESK. This CDR3 spans 16 amino acids. V lost 4 bases and J 4 bases, leaving 17 bases between the germline ends. CDR3 sequence reads: CASSPLGVLRGNTIYF. The CDR3 region has the DNA TGTGCCAGCAGCCCACTCGGGGTGTTGCGAGGAAACACCATATATTTT. Together with reference TRBV14 and TRBJ1-3, the CDR3 gives the full variable domain: EAGVTQFPSHSVIEKGQTVTLRCDPISGHDNLYWYRRVMGKEIKFLLHFVKESKQDESGMPNNRFLAERTGGTYSTLKVQPAELEDSGVYFCASSPLGVLRGNTIYFGEGSWLTVV.

The chain is built from TRBV6-5 and TRBJ1-4; no firm D call. The CDR3 is made up of 13 amino acids. Trimming took 5 bases from V and 12 from J, leaving 16 bases between them. In germline, CDR1 is MNHEY, CDR2 SVGAGI. The CDR3 loop reads CASSLIGSSELFF. The CDR3 bases are TGTGCCAGCAGTCTAATAGGGAGCTCGGAACTGTTTTTT.

The chain has TRBV5-1 and TRBJ1-4; TRBD1 aligns across 7 bases. Germline V lookup: CDR1 SGHRS, CDR2 YFSETQ. The CDR3 contains 16 residues. V lost 0 bases and J lost 1; bases outside the gene matches: 3. The CDR3 nucleotides are TGCGCCAGCAGCTTGGGACAGGGAGGAACTAATGAAAAACTGTTTTTT. As protein: CASSLGQGGTNEKLFF.

The chain is built from TRBV7-2 and TRBJ2-7; 7 bases align to TRBD2. The CDR3 covers 13 residues. V dropped 6 bases and J dropped 3; count of bases not matched to a gene: 5. Germline loops: CDR1 SGHTA, CDR2 FQGNSA. The CDR3 bases are TGTGCCAGCAGGATCCCTAGCGGCTACGAGCAGTACTTC. As protein: CASRIPSGYEQYF. Looking up the rest from reference TRBV7-2 and TRBJ2-7 gives the full variable domain: GAGVSQSPSNKVTEKGKDVELRCDPISGHTALYWYRQSLGQGLEFLIYFQGNSAPDKSGLPSDRFSAERTGGSVSTLTIQRTQQEDSAVYLCASRIPSGYEQYFGPGTRLTVT.

This chain links TRBV28 with TRBJ1-1, with TRBD1 identical over 10 bases. Germline-derived CDR1 and CDR2 are MDHEN and SYDVKM. This CDR3 has 14 residues. V gave up 8 bases and J gave up 0 bases; unmatched junction bases: 3. Here the CDR3 reads CASDRGLMNTEAFF. In DNA, the CDR3 is TGTGCCAGCGACAGGGGGCTGATGAACACTGAAGCTTTCTTT. The complete variable domain, with remaining parts taken from reference TRBV28 and TRBJ1-1, reads DVKVTQSSRYLVKRTGEKVFLECVQDMDHENMFWYRQDPGLGLRLIYFSYDVKMKEKGDIPEGYSVSREKKERFSLILESASTNQTSMYLCASDRGLMNTEAFFGQGTRLTVV.

V and J are TRBV7-2 and TRBJ1-5; maybe TRBD1 (5 bases). CDR3 length: 15 amino acids. V shed 0 bases and J shed 0 bases, with 6 bases lying between them. CDR1 is SGHTA, CDR2 FQGNSA, per germline. The CDR3 here is CASSLAGLSNQPQHF. The CDR3 nucleotides are TGTGCCAGCAGCTTAGCGGGACTTAGCAATCAGCCCCAGCATTTT.

The chain joins TRBV2 to TRBJ1-2; the D is unclear. The CDR3 sequence is 12 residues long. Germline loops: CDR1 SNHLY, CDR2 FYNNEI. The ends were cut back, 2 bases at V and 8 bases at J, with 9 bases in the middle. CDR3 loop: CASSERARGYTF. The CDR3 DNA sequence: TGTGCCAGCAGTGAAAGGGCCCGGGGCTACACCTTC.

With regard to this clone: This may be a read error, as it is one base from a much larger clone. This sequence joins TRBV28 and TRBJ2-6, with D hard to call. CDR1 and CDR2 from the germline V gene are MDHEN and SYDVKM. This CDR3 comprises 15 residues. The CDR3: CAGSFDGSGANVLTF. CDR3 nucleotide sequence: TGTGCCGGCAGTTTCGACGGGTCTGGGGCCAACGTCCTGACTTTC.

As concerns this clone: Other DNA variants within this sample encode the same CDR3. The V gene is TRBV4-2, the J gene TRBJ2-3; D remains ambiguous. CDR3 size: 13 residues. Germline V CDR1 and CDR2: LGHNA, YNFKEQ. The germline V and J ends were trimmed by 2 bases and 3 bases, with 6 bases remaining between them. CDR3 protein: CASSQPSTDTQYF. The DNA for the CDR3 is TGTGCCAGCAGCCAACCATCGACAGATACGCAGTATTTT.

V usage is TRBV6-6 and J usage is TRBJ2-7, with 9 bases identical to TRBD2. Looked up from germline, CDR1 is MNHNY and CDR2 is SVGAGI (reference sequence). The trim removed 6 bases at V and 7 bases at J, leaving 13 bases unmatched. This CDR3 region has 15 residues. This CDR3 is CASRGLAGGPREQYF. CDR3 sequence (DNA): TGTGCCAGCAGGGGTCTCGCGGGAGGGCCGAGGGAGCAGTACTTC.

V is TRBV19 and J is TRBJ2-1; D unresolved. The CDR3 has 15 amino acids. The germline CDR1 and CDR2 sequences are LNHDA and SQIVND (reference sequence). The germline V and J ends were trimmed by 1 base and 0 bases, with 7 bases remaining between them. The CDR3 here is CASSIVAASYNEQFF. CDR3 DNA: TGTGCCAGTAGTATAGTGGCAGCCTCCTACAATGAGCAGTTCTTC.

The chain links TRBV14 to TRBJ2-7, with D possibly being TRBD1 or TRBD2 (6 bases each). The CDR3 length is 14 residues. V dropped 0 bases and J dropped 7 bases, with 13 bases sitting between them. CDR1 SGHDN and CDR2 FVKESK come from the germline V gene. CDR3 sequence reads: CASSQDPGAREQYF. The CDR3 region has the DNA TGTGCCAGCAGCCAAGACCCGGGGGCAAGGGAGCAGTACTTC.

The rearrangement links TRBV5-1 to TRBJ2-1; 11 bases map to TRBD2. The CDR3 extends over 15 amino acids. The V gene's germline CDR1 is SGHRS and CDR2 YFSETQ. Germline trimming cut 2 bases from V and 5 bases from J; bases unmatched to any gene: 3. The DNA for the CDR3 is TGCGCCAGCAGCTTAACTAGCGGGGGAGACAATGAGCAGTTCTTC. It translates to CASSLTSGGDNEQFF. Filled out from reference TRBV5-1 and TRBJ2-1, the complete variable domain reads KAGVTQTPRYLIKTRGQQVTLSCSPISGHRSVSWYQQTPGQGLQFLFEYFSETQRNKGNFPGRFSGRQFSNSRSEMNVSTLELGDSALYLCASSLTSGGDNEQFFGPGTRLTVL.

This chain uses TRBV7-2 with TRBJ1-1, with D tentatively TRBD1 (6 bases). The ends were cut back, 5 bases at V and 11 bases at J, with 15 bases in the middle. The CDR3 has 12 amino acids. Germline V lookup: CDR1 SGHTA, CDR2 FQGNSA. As DNA, the CDR3 is TGTGCCAGCAGCACAACAGGGAATCGGGCTTTCTTT. Protein sequence: CASSTTGNRAFF.

The chain is built from TRBV19 and TRBJ1-3; no reliable D call. V lost 5 bases to trimming and J lost 3 bases, with 8 bases between them. The CDR3 is made up of 13 amino acids. Germline V gives CDR1 LNHDA, CDR2 SQIVND (reference sequence). CDR3 region: CASSPSIGNTIYF. CDR3 in DNA: TGTGCCAGTAGTCCATCCATTGGAAACACCATATATTTT.

The rearrangement uses TRBV18 and TRBJ2-2; D possibly uses TRBD1 or TRBD2 (5 bases each). The CDR3 loop spans 16 amino acids. V was shortened by 3 bases and J by 1 base, with 12 bases between the two germline ends. The germline gives CDR1 KGHSH, CDR2 LQKENI. CDR3 protein: CASSPGDGRNTGELFF. DNA of the CDR3: TGTGCCAGCTCACCGGGGGACGGTAGGAACACCGGGGAGCTGTTTTTT.

As regards this clone: The same CDR3 is also encoded by other DNA sequences in this sample. The rearrangement links TRBV5-1 to TRBJ2-5; 14 bases align to TRBD2. Trimming at V came to 4 bases and at J to 3 bases, leaving 2 bases not matched to a gene. The CDR3 contains 15 residues. The germline gives CDR1 SGHRS, CDR2 YFSETQ. The CDR3 sequence is CASSRGLAGEETQYF. The CDR3 coding sequence is TGCGCCAGCAGCCGGGGACTAGCGGGAGAAGAGACCCAGTACTTC.

V gene TRBV7-2 combines with J gene TRBJ1-5; TRBD1 might be the D (6 bases). The CDR3 spans 15 residues. The germline V gene encodes CDR1 SGHTA and CDR2 FQGNSA. V lost 5 bases and J 3 bases, leaving 14 bases between the germline ends. CDR3 coding DNA: TGTGCCAGCAGCGCCTCAGGACAGAACAATCAGCCCCAGCATTTT. It is translated as CASSASGQNNQPQHF.

The chain employs TRBV7-8 and TRBJ2-3, with D uncertain. The V and J ends lost 5 bases and 3 bases respectively, with 12 bases between them. The germline CDR1 and CDR2 sequences are SGHVS and FQNEAQ. The CDR3 loop spans 14 amino acids. As DNA, the CDR3 is TGTGCCAGCAGCCCCTCCGGATTGACAGATACGCAGTATTTT. This gives the protein CASSPSGLTDTQYF.